The entry that follows covers one T cell receptor (beta chain) sequence. These data originate in a study of blood T cell repertoires in COVID-19. Study as a whole: The study drew acute and convalescent COVID-19 samples from the United States, Italy and Spain. PBMCs, B-cell-depleted T cells, or T cells provided the cDNA or gDNA that made up the material.

Libraries were prepared by immunoSEQ multiplex PCR; TCRdb keeps only in-frame clonotypes and omits some of them. This table holds 95,000 to 150,000 clones, 70% to 90% found once. Germline CDR1 is GTSNPN and CDR2 is SVGIG (reference sequence). V gave up 4 bases and J gave up 5 bases, with 23 bases separating them. This CDR3 has 16 residues. The sequence was collected from a man aged 35-49 years with acute or convalescent COVID-19. Sequenced input: peripheral blood. The chain carries TRBV30 and TRBJ2-5; perhaps TRBD2 as D (6 bases). CDR3 amino acids: CAWTYLTRGAGETQYF. The CDR3 DNA is TGTGCCTGGACCTATCTCACTCGCGGGGCGGGTGAGACCCAGTACTTC.